The 7 T cell receptor beta chains listed next were all sequenced from one sample in a study of identifying expanded T cells in peripheral blood. Sequenced by immunoSEQ multiplex PCR; TCRdb stores in-frame clones only, minus some. The table records 100,000 to 150,000 clones, 70% to 90% of them present only once. Sequenced sample: blood. The receptors here all came from a person between 18 and 75 years old in good health.

The chain links TRBV18 to TRBJ2-1; 10 nucleotides match TRBD2. Germline CDR1 KGHSH, CDR2 LQKENI. After removal of 5 bases from V and 9 bases from J, the junction contained 10 bases not matched to a gene. There are 15 residues in the CDR3. CDR3 sequence: CASSIASGSQGEQFF. CDR3 nucleotide sequence: TGTGCCAGCTCAATCGCTAGCGGGAGTCAGGGTGAGCAGTTCTTC.

Only one count was recorded for this clone. A read error may produce the germline difference seen at one junction end. This chain links TRBV7-9 with TRBJ1-2, with D tentatively TRBD1 (5 bases). The germline CDR1 and CDR2 sequences are SEHNR and FQNEAQ (reference sequence). The CDR3 is 16 amino acids. CDR3 sequence: CASSQDLLGGTYGYTF. CDR3 DNA sequence: TGCGCCAGCAGCCAAGATCTGCTGGGAGGGACCTATGGCTACACCTTC.

The genes are TRBV6-1 and TRBJ1-2; D is undetermined. This CDR3 spans 14 amino acids. Germline loops: CDR1 MNHNS, CDR2 SASEGT. Trimming took 3 bases from V and 2 from J, leaving 10 bases between them. The chain's CDR3 is CASSDTLQNYGYTF. In nucleotides, the CDR3 is TGTGCCAGCAGTGACACCCTTCAAAACTATGGCTACACCTTC.

The genes are TRBV19 and TRBJ2-3; maybe TRBD2 (5 bases). The CDR3 runs 15 residues. V lost 5 bases to trimming and J lost 5 bases, with 17 bases between them. CDR1 is LNHDA, CDR2 SQIVND, per germline (reference sequence). The CDR3 DNA reads TGTGCCAGTAGTCCCGGGAACCAGCCTAGAGATACGCAGTATTTT. It translates to CASSPGNQPRDTQYF.

V usage is TRBV19 and J usage is TRBJ1-3; possibly TRBD1 for D (5 bases). Trimming left V 9 bases short and J 0 bases short, with 15 bases between. This CDR3 comprises 15 residues. The germline gives CDR1 LNHDA, CDR2 SQIVND (reference sequence). Here the CDR3 DNA reads TGTGCCAGCTCTGCCGGGACCTACTCTGGAAACACCATATATTTT. Translated: CASSAGTYSGNTIYF. Complete variable domain (other parts from reference TRBV19 and TRBJ1-3): DGGITQSPKYLFRKEGQNVTLSCEQNLNHDAMYWYRQDPGQGLRLIYYSQIVNDFQKGDIAEGYSVSREKKESFPLTVTSAQKNPTAFYLCASSAGTYSGNTIYFGEGSWLTVV.

V is TRBV7-3 and J is TRBJ2-5; 8 bases are a match to TRBD1. The CDR3 extends over 14 amino acids. Germline V gives CDR1 SGHTA, CDR2 FQGTGA. V dropped 2 bases and J dropped 4; count of bases not matched to a gene: 3. The CDR3 loop reads CASSLGTGAETQYF. The CDR3 nucleotides read TGTGCCAGCAGCTTAGGGACAGGCGCAGAGACCCAGTACTTC.

The chain joins TRBV12-5 to TRBJ2-1; 9 nucleotides match TRBD1. V shed 6 bases, J shed 4 bases, and the junction held 4 bases outside the gene matches. The length of the CDR3 is 14 residues. CDR1 and CDR2 from the germline V gene are LGHNT and FRNRAP. Here the CDR3 reads CASGKGQGYNEQFF. CDR3 in DNA: TGTGCTAGTGGGAAGGGACAGGGTTACAATGAGCAGTTCTTC.